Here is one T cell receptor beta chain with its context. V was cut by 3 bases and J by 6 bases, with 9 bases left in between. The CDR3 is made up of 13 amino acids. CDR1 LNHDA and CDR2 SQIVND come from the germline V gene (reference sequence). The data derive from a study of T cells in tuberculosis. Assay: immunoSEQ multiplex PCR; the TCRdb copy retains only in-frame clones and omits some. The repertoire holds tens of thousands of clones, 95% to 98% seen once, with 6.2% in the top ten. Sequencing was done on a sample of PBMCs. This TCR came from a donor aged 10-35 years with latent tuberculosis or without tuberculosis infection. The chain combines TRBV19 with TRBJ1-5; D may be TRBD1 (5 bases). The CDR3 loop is CASSIGQGQPQHF. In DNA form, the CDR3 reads TGTGCCAGTAGTATCGGGCAGGGTCAGCCCCAGCATTTT.